This T cell receptor beta chain is from a study of cytomegalovirus exposure and HLA in healthy donors. Sequencing was performed with immunoSEQ multiplex PCR; in TCRdb, only in-frame clones are kept and a portion is missing. The repertoire holds 150,000 to 200,000 clones, with roughly nine tenths as singletons. The CDR3 has 16 residues. V lost 6 bases, J lost 3 bases, and 13 bases stayed unmatched. The V gene's germline CDR1 is SGHTA and CDR2 FQGNSA. The chain joins TRBV7-2 to TRBJ2-7; 8 positions match TRBD1. The sequencing sample was made of PBMCs. The sequence derives from a woman aged 18-30 years in good health and CMV-seropositive. CDR3 amino acids: CASRPDRVVRGYEQYF. The CDR3 nucleotides read TGTGCCAGCAGACCGGACAGGGTTGTGAGGGGCTACGAGCAGTACTTC. Full variable domain (outside the CDR3, taken from reference TRBV7-2 and TRBJ2-7): GAGVSQSPSNKVTEKGKDVELRCDPISGHTALYWYRQSLGQGLEFLIYFQGNSAPDKSGLPSDRFSAERTGGSVSTLTIQRTQQEDSAVYLCASRPDRVVRGYEQYFGPGTRLTVT.